The rows below give T cell receptor beta chains drawn from one sample of a study of shared clonotypes between healthy human individuals. Method: immunoSEQ multiplex PCR; TCRdb's copy keeps in-frame clones and lacks some. The sample carries millions of clones, 85% to 95% recorded once. Material for sequencing was naive CD8+ T cells from PBMCs. The source is a man younger than 35 in good health. Some clones in this sample may be carry-over from other donors' samples. Both conserved end residues are part of each CDR3. Each record gives: J gene, V gene, clone size, D gene, CDR3 protein, CDR3 DNA. A D gene is named only where the DNA matches it firmly. Only some rows state a clone size, as once, few, many or a class for expanded clones.

j_gene: TRBJ2-2
v_gene: TRBV28
abundance: .
d_gene: TRBD2
CDR3aa: CASSNTGLGTGELFF
CDR3nt: TGTGCCAGCAGCAATACGGGACTAGGGACCGGGGAGCTGTTTTTT

j_gene: TRBJ2-2
v_gene: TRBV6-5
abundance: .
d_gene: .
CDR3aa: CASSYSPGSDGELFF
CDR3nt: TGTGCCAGCAGTTACTCTCCAGGATCCGACGGGGAGCTGTTTTTT

j_gene: TRBJ2-5
v_gene: TRBV4-3
abundance: once
d_gene: .
CDR3aa: CASSRSAYAVGETQYF
CDR3nt: TGCGCCAGCAGCCGCTCGGCGTATGCTGTGGGAGAGACCCAGTACTTC

j_gene: TRBJ2-1
v_gene: TRBV7-9
abundance: .
d_gene: TRBD1
CDR3aa: CASSFFRDRGIF
CDR3nt: TGTGCCAGCAGTTTTTTCCGGGACAGGGGGATCTTC

j_gene: TRBJ2-7
v_gene: TRBV7-8
abundance: .
d_gene: .
CDR3aa: CASRSNSGSQYF
CDR3nt: TGTGCCAGCAGATCTAACTCGGGGTCGCAGTACTTC

j_gene: TRBJ2-7
v_gene: TRBV6-5
abundance: .
d_gene: .
CDR3aa: CASSYSLPTIYEQYF
CDR3nt: TGTGCCAGCAGTTACTCTCTCCCGACTATTTACGAGCAGTACTTC

j_gene: TRBJ2-1
v_gene: TRBV6-4
abundance: .
d_gene: .
CDR3aa: CASSDTPKGEQFF
CDR3nt: TGTGCCAGCAGTGACACCCCGAAGGGAGAGCAGTTCTTC

j_gene: TRBJ1-4
v_gene: TRBV9
abundance: .
d_gene: TRBD1
CDR3aa: CASSAWDSSNEKLFF
CDR3nt: TGTGCCAGCAGCGCCTGGGACAGCTCTAATGAAAAACTGTTTTTT

j_gene: TRBJ2-3
v_gene: TRBV10-3
abundance: .
d_gene: TRBD2
CDR3aa: CAISESTRGRGQYF
CDR3nt: TGTGCCATCAGTGAGTCGACTCGCGGGAGGGGGCAGTATTTT

j_gene: TRBJ2-5
v_gene: TRBV21-1
abundance: .
d_gene: .
CDR3aa: CASSLGQGGETQYF
CDR3nt: TGTGCCAGCAGCCTTGGACAGGGTGGAGAGACCCAGTACTTC

j_gene: TRBJ2-1
v_gene: TRBV7-8
abundance: .
d_gene: .
CDR3aa: CASSFPGLGNEQFF
CDR3nt: TGTGCCAGCAGCTTCCCGGGACTGGGGAATGAGCAGTTCTTC

j_gene: TRBJ1-2
v_gene: TRBV29-1
abundance: .
d_gene: .
CDR3aa: CSVGAGYGYTF
CDR3nt: TGCAGCGTTGGGGCAGGCTATGGCTACACCTTC

j_gene: TRBJ2-7
v_gene: TRBV11-2
abundance: .
d_gene: TRBD2
CDR3aa: CASSFAPSGNYEQYF
CDR3nt: TGTGCCAGCAGCTTTGCCCCTAGCGGGAACTACGAGCAGTACTTC

j_gene: TRBJ1-4
v_gene: TRBV13
abundance: .
d_gene: .
CDR3aa: CASSLRQGVGEKLFF
CDR3nt: TGTGCCAGCAGCTTAAGGCAGGGAGTGGGTGAAAAACTGTTTTTT

j_gene: TRBJ1-2
v_gene: TRBV4-1
abundance: .
d_gene: .
CDR3aa: CASSQDGGRYGYGYTF
CDR3nt: TGCGCCAGCAGCCAAGATGGGGGAAGATACGGCTATGGCTACACCTTC

j_gene: TRBJ2-7
v_gene: TRBV7-9
abundance: .
d_gene: TRBD1
CDR3aa: CASSSTDRGNEQYF
CDR3nt: TGTGCCAGCAGCTCAACGGACAGGGGCAACGAGCAGTACTTC

j_gene: TRBJ2-3
v_gene: TRBV27
abundance: .
d_gene: TRBD2
CDR3aa: CASSSLAGGNTDTQYF
CDR3nt: TGTGCCAGCAGTTCGCTAGCGGGAGGTAACACAGATACGCAGTATTTT

j_gene: TRBJ2-3
v_gene: TRBV6-4
abundance: once
d_gene: .
CDR3aa: CASGTPQTVDTQYF
CDR3nt: TGTGCCAGCGGGACACCCCAGACGGTAGATACGCAGTATTTT

j_gene: TRBJ2-7
v_gene: TRBV7-9
abundance: .
d_gene: TRBD1
CDR3aa: CASRAGTGFHEQYF
CDR3nt: TGTGCCAGCAGAGCCGGGACAGGGTTCCACGAGCAGTACTTC

j_gene: TRBJ1-2
v_gene: TRBV7-2
abundance: few
d_gene: .
CDR3aa: CASSLKGNYGYTF
CDR3nt: TGTGCCAGCAGCTTAAAAGGGAACTATGGCTACACCTTC

j_gene: TRBJ2-7
v_gene: TRBV5-1
abundance: .
d_gene: .
CDR3aa: CASSLGGDEQYF
CDR3nt: TGCGCCAGCAGCTTGGGTGGTGACGAGCAGTACTTC

j_gene: TRBJ2-1
v_gene: TRBV14
abundance: .
d_gene: .
CDR3aa: CASSLGRGYYNEQFF
CDR3nt: TGTGCCAGCAGCCTAGGTAGGGGGTACTACAATGAGCAGTTCTTC

j_gene: TRBJ2-1
v_gene: TRBV27
abundance: once
d_gene: TRBD2
CDR3aa: CASSSYTVLAGDAYNEQFF
CDR3nt: TGTGCCAGCAGTTCCTATACCGTCCTAGCGGGAGATGCCTACAATGAGCAGTTCTTC

j_gene: TRBJ2-1
v_gene: TRBV4-3
abundance: .
d_gene: TRBD1
CDR3aa: CASSQGIGPGGWGVGQFF
CDR3nt: TGCGCCAGCAGCCAAGGGATAGGCCCAGGGGGCTGGGGTGTTGGGCAGTTCTTC

j_gene: TRBJ2-7
v_gene: TRBV9
abundance: .
d_gene: .
CDR3aa: CASSGRDYEQYF
CDR3nt: TGTGCCAGCAGCGGACGGGACTACGAGCAGTACTTC

j_gene: TRBJ2-7
v_gene: TRBV27
abundance: .
d_gene: .
CDR3aa: CASRPEDRPTYEQYF
CDR3nt: TGTGCCAGCAGGCCCGAAGACAGGCCCACCTACGAGCAGTACTTC